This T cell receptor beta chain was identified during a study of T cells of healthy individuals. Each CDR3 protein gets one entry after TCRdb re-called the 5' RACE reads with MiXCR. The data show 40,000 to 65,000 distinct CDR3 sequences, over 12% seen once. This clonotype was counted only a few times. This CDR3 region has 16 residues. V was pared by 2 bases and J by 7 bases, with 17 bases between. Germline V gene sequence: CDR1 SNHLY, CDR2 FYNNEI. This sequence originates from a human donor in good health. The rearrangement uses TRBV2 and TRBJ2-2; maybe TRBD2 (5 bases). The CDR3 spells CASSERALPGDGELFF. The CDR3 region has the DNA TGTGCCAGCAGTGAAAGGGCTCTCCCCGGGGACGGGGAGCTGTTTTTT. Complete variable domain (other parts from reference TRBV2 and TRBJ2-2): EPEVTQTPSHQVTQMGQEVILRCVPISNHLYFYWYRQILGQKVEFLVSFYNNEISEKSEIFDDQFSVERPDGSNFTLKIRSTKLEDSAMYFCASSERALPGDGELFFGEGSRLTVL.